This entry describes one T cell receptor (beta chain). In germline, CDR1 is MDHEN, CDR2 SYDVKM. This CDR3 is built from 16 residues. V shed 6 bases, J shed 6 bases, and the junction held 16 bases outside the gene matches. This entry belongs to a study of shared clonotypes between healthy human individuals. The method was immunoSEQ multiplex PCR; TCRdb's version includes in-frame clones alone and lacks a portion of them. The data hold fewer than 1.8 million clones, with about 98.5% observed a single time. The clonotype was recovered from a man aged 25 to 40 in good health. Material for sequencing was naive CD4+ T cells sorted from blood. This sample's subset: CD45RA+ positively selected. The V call is TRBV28, the J call TRBJ1-2, with TRBD1 identical over 7 bases. The CDR3 DNA follows: TGTGCCAGCAGACCTCCGACAGGGCTCCCTCCCAATGGCTACACCTTC. It encodes CASRPPTGLPPNGYTF.